A single T cell receptor (beta chain) is shown here with its context. Trimming took 4 bases from V and 0 from J, leaving 15 bases between them. The CDR3 has 16 amino acids. In germline, CDR1 is SGHNT, CDR2 YYREEE (reference sequence). How the authors handled the data: Amplifying reference gene primers gave estimates of nucleated cell counts. TCRdb's table, derived via immunoSEQ multiplex PCR, lists solely in-frame clones and lacks some. V, J and clone size reflect that table, while D and trimming were determined from the DNA. The sample shows 150,000 to 200,000 clones, 70% to 90% of them seen only once. The data derive from a study of blood T cell repertoires in COVID-19. Study-wide context: The samples span acute and convalescent COVID-19 from the United States, Italy and Spain. T cells, B-cell-depleted T cells, or PBMCs provided the cDNA or gDNA that served as material.

While infection was still active, Seattle patients were enrolled and then followed longitudinally. The source material was peripheral blood. V is TRBV5-4 and J is TRBJ2-3; D might be TRBD2 (6 bases). The sequence derives from a woman aged 80 or over with COVID-19, enrolled during active disease. DNA for the CDR3: TGTGCCAGCAGCACATTAGCGGCCCTTAGCACAGATACGCAGTATTTT. Its translation: CASSTLAALSTDTQYF.